A single sample gave rise to the 24 T cell receptor beta chains below, sequenced in a study of a mutant IDH1 vaccine in newly diagnosed glioma (dated by TCRdb to the early 2020s). Receptor libraries were prepared by the immunoSEQ multiplex PCR assay. Here the immuneACCESS table is served through TCRdb, limited to in-frame sequences with V and J called. Missing clones are a known gap in these copies; in checked studies unresolved V genes cover under half, and the rest lacks a known reason. The sample records 45,000 to 60,000 clones, more than 70% of which are singletons. The ten largest make up around 5.7% of the sample. The label giving this sample's time point can be read as: week 35, safety follow-up. Each vaccine dose was 300 ug of a 20-mer mutant IDH1 peptide in Montanide, given subcutaneously with topical imiquimod. These receptors' antigens are unknown. The material sequenced was PBMCs, taken from a glioma patient whose treatment included an IDH1 peptide vaccine. These receptors were taken from a woman aged 40 to 49 with glioma.

This clone occurred once. This chain links TRBV15 with TRBJ2-1; 11 bases map to TRBD2. Germline trimming cut 4 bases from V and 4 bases from J; bases unmatched to any gene: 12. The CDR3 totals 18 residues. Germline values: CDR1 LNHNV, CDR2 YYDKDF (reference sequence). The CDR3 spells CATSTPVSSGRWYNEQFF. The DNA for the CDR3 is TGTGCCACCAGCACGCCGGTCTCTAGCGGGAGGTGGTACAATGAGCAGTTCTTC.

The V gene is TRBV10-3, the J gene TRBJ2-7; no clear D gene. Per the germline V gene, CDR1 is ENHRY and CDR2 is SYGVKD. This CDR3 has 12 amino acids. V was cut by 4 bases and J by 2 bases, with 6 bases left in between. The CDR3 is CAISAPAYEQYF. The DNA of the CDR3 is TGTGCCATCAGTGCCCCAGCCTACGAGCAGTACTTC.

The rearrangement joins TRBV5-1 to TRBJ1-1, with D uncertain. Germline CDR1 is SGHRS and CDR2 is YFSETQ. The CDR3 loop spans 13 amino acids. Trimming took off 2 bases at V and 1 base at J, with 6 bases between the two ends. This CDR3 reads CASSFPGNTEAFF. CDR3 sequence (DNA): TGCGCCAGCAGCTTCCCGGGGAACACTGAAGCTTTCTTT.

V is TRBV7-9 and J is TRBJ2-2, with 7 bases lining up with TRBD1. The CDR3 spans 15 residues. The V and J ends lost 6 bases and 3 bases, in that order; junction bases with no gene match: 7. Looked up from germline, CDR1 is SEHNR and CDR2 is FQNEAQ (reference sequence). The CDR3: CASRLTGADTGELFF. The CDR3 DNA follows: TGTGCCAGCAGACTAACAGGGGCGGACACCGGGGAGCTGTTTTTT.

CDR3 in amino acids: CASSFRDRFYYGYTF. CDR3 coding DNA: TGTGCCAGCAGCTTCCGGGACAGGTTTTACTATGGCTACACCTTC. This chain links TRBV28 with TRBJ1-2, with 8 bases fitting TRBD1. The CDR3 extends over 15 amino acids. From germline, CDR1 is MDHEN and CDR2 SYDVKM. After removal of 6 bases from V and 3 bases from J, the junction contained 9 bases not matched to a gene.

This sequence joins TRBV15 and TRBJ1-3; maybe TRBD1 (6 bases). This CDR3 has 14 residues. Trimming pared 5 bases from V and 0 bases from J, leaving 8 bases between. Germline CDR1 LNHNV, CDR2 YYDKDF (reference sequence). The CDR3 here is CATSPDSSGNTIYF. The CDR3 DNA reads TGTGCCACCAGCCCGGACAGCTCTGGAAACACCATATATTTT.

This clone has only a few counts. The chain has TRBV29-1 and TRBJ1-5; D perhaps matches TRBD1 (6 bases). Germline CDR1 reads SQVTM; CDR2 reads ANQGSEA. The V end was cut by 4 bases, the J end by 7 bases, with 14 bases between. CDR3 size: 13 residues. The CDR3 loop reads CSVAWGRRQPQHF. Here the CDR3 DNA reads TGCAGCGTTGCCTGGGGGCGTAGGCAGCCCCAGCATTTT.

The chain combines TRBV15 with TRBJ1-2; 11 bases align to TRBD1. This CDR3 is built from 17 residues. With 6 bases clipped from V and 5 bases from J, the junction kept 14 bases outside the gene matches. Germline loops: CDR1 LNHNV, CDR2 YYDKDF (reference sequence). CDR3 sequence (DNA): TGTGCCACCAGACCGACACCCGGGACAGGGGGACTTTATGGCTACACCTTC. Its translation is CATRPTPGTGGLYGYTF.

This rearrangement joins TRBV2 to TRBJ2-5; 9 nucleotides match TRBD1. The V gene end was trimmed by 6 bases and the J gene end by 1 base; junction bases not matched to a gene: 3. This CDR3 contains 14 residues. Germline V lookup: CDR1 SNHLY, CDR2 FYNNEI. CDR3 DNA sequence: TGTGCCAGCAGATTGGGACAGGGCCAAGAGACCCAGTACTTC. Its translation: CASRLGQGQETQYF.

The rearrangement links TRBV30 to TRBJ1-6; D gene ambiguous. The CDR3 contains 16 residues. V lost 4 bases and J lost 5, with 18 bases in between. Germline CDR1 GTSNPN, CDR2 SVGIG (reference sequence). CDR3 sequence: CAWTRSPGIDNSPLHF. CDR3 in DNA: TGTGCCTGGACCCGCTCCCCCGGGATTGATAATTCACCCCTCCACTTT.

The chain combines TRBV4-1 with TRBJ2-3; tentatively, D is TRBD2 (5 bases). Deletions cut 0 bases from V and 9 bases from J, with 13 bases between. Looked up from germline, CDR1 is MGHRA and CDR2 is YSYEKL. The CDR3 length is 14 residues. CDR3 nucleotide sequence: TGCGCCAGCAGCCAAGATGAGGTTAGCGACACGCAGTATTTT. It translates to CASSQDEVSDTQYF.

The rearrangement joins TRBV13 to TRBJ2-7, with 7 bases aligning to TRBD1. Germline CDR1 is PRHDT and CDR2 is FYEKMQ (reference sequence). J was trimmed by 0 bases and V by 5 bases; bases with no gene match: 16. CDR3 size: 18 residues. The DNA of the CDR3 is TGTGCCAGCAGCGCCTTCCAACAGGGGATCCTCAGCTCCTACGAGCAGTACTTC. Its translation: CASSAFQQGILSSYEQYF.

This rearrangement joins TRBV6-4 to TRBJ2-3; 13 nucleotides agree with TRBD2. J lost 6 bases, V lost 6 bases, and 3 bases had no gene match. Germline CDR1 MRHNA, CDR2 SNTAGT. The CDR3 is made up of 14 amino acids. CDR3 in amino acids: CASRLAGGTDTQYF. CDR3 DNA: TGTGCCAGCAGACTAGCGGGAGGGACGGATACGCAGTATTTT.

The J gene is TRBJ1-2, the V gene TRBV10-1, with 7 nucleotides matching TRBD1. The CDR3 is 16 residues long. J lost 8 bases, V lost 6 bases, and 18 bases had no gene match. Germline lookup yields CDR1 WNHNN and CDR2 SYGVQD (reference sequence). CDR3 loop: CASRARLSGTVSGYTF. CDR3 nucleotide sequence: TGCGCCAGCAGAGCAAGGCTGAGCGGGACAGTCTCAGGCTACACCTTC.

The chain has TRBV25-1 and TRBJ2-7; D is uncertain. The CDR3 is 14 residues long. Germline-derived CDR1 and CDR2 are MGHDK and SYGVNS. V was pared by 5 bases and J by 2 bases, with 13 bases between. The CDR3 here is CASSKTDGTYEQYF. CDR3 DNA sequence: TGTGCCAGCAGTAAAACGGACGGAACCTACGAGCAGTACTTC.

This rearrangement joins TRBV27 to TRBJ1-1, with D hard to call. CDR3 size: 13 residues. CDR1 is MNHEY and CDR2 is SMNVEV in the germline V gene (reference sequence). V was trimmed by 2 bases and J by 1 base, leaving 5 bases between them. The DNA for the CDR3 is TGTGCCAGCAGTTTAGGATCGAACACTGAAGCTTTCTTT. Its translation is CASSLGSNTEAFF.

The chain is built from TRBV6-1 and TRBJ2-1; D tentatively reads TRBD1 or TRBD2 (5 bases each). The CDR3 is 13 residues long. The germline V and J ends were trimmed by 4 bases and 3 bases, with 7 bases remaining between them. Germline CDR1 and CDR2: MNHNS and SASEGT. CDR3: CASSGDGYNEQFF. The DNA of the CDR3 is TGTGCCAGCAGTGGGGACGGCTACAATGAGCAGTTCTTC.

V gene TRBV19 combines with J gene TRBJ2-1; D remains unclear. The CDR3 extends over 14 amino acids. CDR1 is LNHDA, CDR2 SQIVND, per germline (reference sequence). V lost 4 bases, J lost 4 bases, and 11 bases lay in between. The CDR3 reads CASSTIGPYNEQFF. CDR3 DNA sequence: TGTGCCAGTAGTACAATTGGACCTTACAATGAGCAGTTCTTC.

The chain joins TRBV4-2 to TRBJ2-4, with 7 bases identical to TRBD2. Losses at the gene ends were 8 bases for V and 7 bases for J; bases not matched to a gene: 8. The CDR3 has 13 residues. In germline, CDR1 is LGHNA, CDR2 YNFKEQ. The DNA of the CDR3 is TGTGCCAGCGGTGGACTAGAGAGGAACATTCAGTACTTC. As protein: CASGGLERNIQYF.

The table lists this clone with a count of one. The chain is built from TRBV11-2 and TRBJ2-5; unclear D gene. Trimming pared 5 bases from V and 6 bases from J, leaving 13 bases between. The CDR3 is 13 amino acids. Germline V gene data show CDR1 as SGHAT and CDR2 as FQNNGV. CDR3 nucleotides: TGTGCCAGCAGCGCGGATTCTAGACAGACCCAGTACTTC. It specifies CASSADSRQTQYF.

The V gene is TRBV18, the J gene TRBJ2-1; no clear D gene. The V end lost 3 bases, the J end lost 10 bases, and 13 bases lay between the germline ends. Germline CDR1 KGHSH, CDR2 LQKENI. The CDR3 sequence is 13 residues long. CDR3 in DNA: TGTGCCAGCTCACCGAACAAGCGCTCCGAGCAGTTCTTC. Residues: CASSPNKRSEQFF.

The chain is built from TRBV4-1 and TRBJ1-1; D not certain. Looked up from germline, CDR1 is MGHRA and CDR2 is YSYEKL. This CDR3 is built from 13 residues. V lost 4 bases and J lost 2, with 8 bases in between. CDR3 coding DNA: TGCGCCAGCAGCCCCGAAAGAAACACTGAAGCTTTCTTT. Protein product: CASSPERNTEAFF.

The rearrangement uses TRBV30 and TRBJ1-1, with D unclear. The CDR3 consists of 13 residues. Trimming shortened V by 3 bases and J by 5 bases, and 13 bases separated the two germline ends. Germline CDR1 reads GTSNPN; CDR2 reads SVGIG (reference sequence). CDR3 amino acids: CAWSDRQGTEAFF. The CDR3 DNA follows: TGTGCCTGGAGCGACCGGCAAGGTACTGAAGCTTTCTTT.

Only one count was recorded for this clone. V is TRBV18 and J is TRBJ2-7; D is unresolved. V was clipped by 3 bases and J by 4 bases, with 10 bases between them. Germline-derived CDR1 and CDR2 are KGHSH and LQKENI. The CDR3 has 13 amino acids. The CDR3 sequence is CASSPQPGYEQYF. The CDR3 DNA is TGTGCCAGCTCACCTCAGCCCGGGTACGAGCAGTACTTC.